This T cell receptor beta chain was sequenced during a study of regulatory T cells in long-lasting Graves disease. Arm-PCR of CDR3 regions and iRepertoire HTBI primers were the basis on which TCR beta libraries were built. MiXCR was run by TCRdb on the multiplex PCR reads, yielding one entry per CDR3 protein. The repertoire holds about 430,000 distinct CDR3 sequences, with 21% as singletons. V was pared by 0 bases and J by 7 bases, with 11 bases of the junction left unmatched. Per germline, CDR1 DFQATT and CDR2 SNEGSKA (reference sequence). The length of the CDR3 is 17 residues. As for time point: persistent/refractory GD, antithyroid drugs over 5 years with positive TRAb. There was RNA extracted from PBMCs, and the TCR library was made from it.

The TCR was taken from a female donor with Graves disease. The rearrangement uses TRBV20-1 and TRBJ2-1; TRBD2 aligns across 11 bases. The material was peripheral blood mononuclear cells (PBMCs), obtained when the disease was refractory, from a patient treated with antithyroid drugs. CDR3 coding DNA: TGCAGTGCTAGAGATCAGCCTAGCGGGAGGACGATGAATGAGCAGTTCTTC. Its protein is CSARDQPSGRTMNEQFF.